This entry describes one TCR beta chain. It has no known antigen specificity. The input lacks base qualities; no much larger clone sits a single base away. The sample belongs to a study of vaccination effects on CD4 cells after COVID-19 (dated by TCRdb to between 2021 and 2024). A note on the overall study: Two doses of either the BNT162b2 or the mRNA-1273 mRNA SARS-CoV-2 vaccine were administered to participants. The full study included around nine COVID-19 convalescent patients and several SARS-CoV-2-naive healthy vaccine recipients. The study compared SARS-CoV-2 spike-specific CD4+ TCR repertoires before and after mRNA vaccination in COVID-19 convalescent patients and infection-naive vaccine recipients. Cultures from other donors in the study were sequenced with the Oncomine TCR Beta short-read assay on an Illumina iSeq 100. The paper's findings and limits, for the study overall: In healthy vaccine recipients, vaccine-induced clones were almost all SARS-CoV-2 mono-reactive, with only 1 of 255 cross-reactive with common cold coronaviruses. Clones induced by infection and clones induced by vaccination both contracted markedly at late timepoints after vaccination, which fits with T cell responses waning over time. Only a small number of convalescent patients were included, and no early post-infection timepoints were available, which limited the study.

In the ViraFEST assay, PBMC were stimulated with viral peptide pools, and antigen-specific CD4+ T cell clonotypes were then identified by expansion using TCR sequencing. After around eleven days of culture, CD4+ T cells were isolated with the EasySep CD4+ T cell isolation kit. Negative nucleocapsid antibody results before and after vaccination confirmed that the healthy vaccine recipients had no prior SARS-CoV-2 infection. Two million PBMC per well were cultured in IMDM with about 5% human AB serum, 10 IU/ml IL-2 and gentamicin, plus 10 ug/ml peptides. Half of the culture medium was replaced with fresh IL-2-containing medium on days 3 and 7. Unless noted otherwise, every peptide stimulation condition was grown in triplicate wells. Using Ficoll-Paque Plus gradient centrifugation, PBMC were separated from whole blood and then either used fresh or cryopreserved at -140C. The spike proteins of SARS-CoV-2 and of the common cold coronaviruses HCoV-NL63, HCoV-OC43 and HCoV-229E were spanned by overlapping peptide pools. The QIAamp micro DNA kit was used to extract genomic DNA from the cultured CD4+ T cells.

CDR1 and CDR2 were assigned from the germline V gene as SQVTM and ANQGSEA. Cut back by 5 bases and 3 bases, the V and J ends lie 15 bases apart. Reading from cysteine to phenylalanine, the CDR3 counts 14 amino acids. Kept here is only the CDR3 DNA, which spans 42 bases and is read in frame from base 1. The library came from the immunoSEQ multiplex PCR assay. DNA from the cultured, isolated CD4+ T cells was subjected to TCR beta CDR3 sequencing. Turning to the authors' computational methods: Non-productive TCR sequences were discarded, and reads were trimmed to the CDR3 region, with only CDR3s of 7 or more amino acids retained. The MANAFEST web app was used to pick out antigen-specific clonotypes by comparing their expansion in peptide wells with that in reference cultures. To count as positive, a clone had to show expansion at FDR<0.05 compared with the reference and with all other wells, an odds ratio above 5, and a frequency above 0.1% in two replicate wells. Clonotypes significantly expanded in SARS-CoV-2 spike wells and in at least one common cold coronavirus spike condition were defined as cross-reactive. CDR3 similarity was assessed by Levenshtein distance with the stringdist R package, and unrooted trees were built with ape in R 3.6.1. TCRdb mirrors the immuneACCESS table, restricted to in-frame sequences. Some clones are absent from its copies; in checked studies, under half trace to an unresolved V gene, and the reason for the others is unknown. V, J and clone size reflect that table, while D and trimming were determined from the DNA. The sample table shows around 71,000 clones, and roughly three quarters are seen once. Approximately 4% of the sample goes to the ten largest clones.

The chain couples TRBV29-1 to TRBJ2-3, and TRBD2 may be the D gene, going by 6 matching bases. The clonotype comes from a human donor who received a COVID-19 vaccine. The material sequenced was CD4+ T cells from PBMCs cultured with HCoV-OC43 spike peptides, taken before COVID-19 vaccination. The sample's cell subset or site label, decoded: HCoV-OC43 spike overlapping peptide pool stimulation. The base sequence is TGCAGCGTTACACAATTGGGGGGTACAGATACGCAGTATTTT. This sequence encodes CSVTQLGGTDTQYF.